This T cell receptor beta chain was identified in a study of cytomegalovirus exposure and HLA in healthy donors. TCRdb keeps only in-frame clones here, not all; method: immunoSEQ multiplex PCR. There are roughly 63,000 clones in the sample; approximately 88% occur only once, and roughly 1.2% lies in the top ten. CDR3 length: 14 amino acids. CDR1 is SGDLS and CDR2 is YYNGEE in the germline V gene. V was trimmed by 3 bases and J by 5 bases, leaving 9 bases between them. The clonotype was recovered from a woman under 30 in good health and CMV-seronegative. Material: PBMCs. V and J are TRBV9 and TRBJ1-6; D gene ambiguous. CDR3 coding DNA: TGTGCCAGCAGCGCCGGGAATCATAATTCACCCCTCCACTTT. Amino acids: CASSAGNHNSPLHF.